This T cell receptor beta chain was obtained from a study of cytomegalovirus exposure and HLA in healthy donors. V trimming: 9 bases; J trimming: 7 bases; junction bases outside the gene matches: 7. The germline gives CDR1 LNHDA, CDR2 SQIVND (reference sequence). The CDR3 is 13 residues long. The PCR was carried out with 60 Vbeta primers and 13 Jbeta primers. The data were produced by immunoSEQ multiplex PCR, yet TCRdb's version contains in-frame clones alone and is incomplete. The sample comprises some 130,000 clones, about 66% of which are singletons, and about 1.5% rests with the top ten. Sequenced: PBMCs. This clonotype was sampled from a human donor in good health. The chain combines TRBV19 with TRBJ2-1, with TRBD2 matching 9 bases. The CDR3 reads CARLAGGGNEQFF. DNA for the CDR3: TGTGCCAGGTTGGCGGGAGGGGGGAATGAGCAGTTCTTC. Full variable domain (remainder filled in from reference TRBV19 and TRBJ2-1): DGGITQSPKYLFRKEGQNVTLSCEQNLNHDAMYWYRQDPGQGLRLIYYSQIVNDFQKGDIAEGYSVSREKKESFPLTVTSAQKNPTAFYLCARLAGGGNEQFFGPGTRLTVL.